This is a list of T cell receptor beta chains from one sample in a study of cytomegalovirus exposure and HLA in healthy donors. Generated by immunoSEQ multiplex PCR, the TCRdb table keeps only in-frame clones and is missing some. Of 150,000 to 200,000 clones listed, roughly 79% were seen once; the top ten hold more than 2%. Specimen: PBMCs. These receptors originate from a woman in her twenties or thirties in good health and CMV-seropositive. CDR3s include the opening cysteine and the closing phenylalanine or tryptophan. A D gene is named only where the DNA matches it firmly. A clone size is listed for some rows: how often the clone was seen (once, few, many), or a class if it is expanded.

v_gene	abundance	j_gene	d_gene	CDR3nt	CDR3aa
TRBV5-1	NA	TRBJ2-5	TRBD2	TGCGCCAGCGGGGGGGGACTCCAAGAGACCCAGTACTTC	CASGGGLQETQYF
TRBV27	few	TRBJ2-3	NA	TGTGCCAGCAGTCCGACATCGATAGGTACTAGCACAGATACGCAGTATTTT	CASSPTSIGTSTDTQYF
TRBV4-3	NA	TRBJ2-7	TRBD2	TGCGCCAGCAGCCAAGGAATAGCGGGGGGCTACGAGCAGTACTTC	CASSQGIAGGYEQYF
TRBV30	NA	TRBJ1-1	TRBD1	TGTGCCTGGTTTAGGGGGCAGAACACTGAAGCTTTCTTT	CAWFRGQNTEAFF
TRBV30	NA	TRBJ2-1	TRBD2	TGTGCCTGGAGTGGGTCTAGCGGGGGGCCTGAGCAGTTCTTC	CAWSGSSGGPEQFF
TRBV30	few	TRBJ1-1	TRBD1	TGTGCCAGCAAGCAGGGGGGCACTGAAGCTTTCTTT	CASKQGGTEAFF
TRBV19	NA	TRBJ2-2	TRBD1	TGTGCCAGTAGCCTCCCTCAGGGGGCGAACACCGGGGAGCTGTTTTTT	CASSLPQGANTGELFF
TRBV2	NA	TRBJ2-1	TRBD2	TGTGCCAGCAGGGGGTTAGCGGGACGGAATGAGCAGTTCTTC	CASRGLAGRNEQFF
TRBV30	once	TRBJ2-7	TRBD2	TGTGCCTGGAGTGCGCTAGCGGGAATTACCTACGAGCAGTACTTC	CAWSALAGITYEQYF
TRBV27	few	TRBJ1-1	NA	TGTGCCAGCAGTTTTCAGGGGAAGAACACTGAAGCTTTCTTT	CASSFQGKNTEAFF